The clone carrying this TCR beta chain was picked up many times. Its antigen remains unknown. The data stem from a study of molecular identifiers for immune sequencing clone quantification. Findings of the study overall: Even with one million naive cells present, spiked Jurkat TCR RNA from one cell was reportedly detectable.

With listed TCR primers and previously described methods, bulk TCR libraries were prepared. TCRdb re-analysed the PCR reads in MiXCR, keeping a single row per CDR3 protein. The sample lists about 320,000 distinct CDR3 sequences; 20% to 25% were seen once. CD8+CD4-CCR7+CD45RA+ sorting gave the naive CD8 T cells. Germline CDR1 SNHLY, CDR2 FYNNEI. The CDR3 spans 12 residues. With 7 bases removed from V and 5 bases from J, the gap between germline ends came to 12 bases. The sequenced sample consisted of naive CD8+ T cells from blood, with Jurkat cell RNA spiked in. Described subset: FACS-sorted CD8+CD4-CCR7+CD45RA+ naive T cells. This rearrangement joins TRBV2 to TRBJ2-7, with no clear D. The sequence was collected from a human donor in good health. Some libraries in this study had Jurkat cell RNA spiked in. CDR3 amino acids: CASKGRPHEQYF. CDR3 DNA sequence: TGTGCCAGCAAGGGCAGGCCCCACGAGCAGTACTTC.